The 13 T cell receptor beta chains reported below all come from one sample, sequenced in a study of cytomegalovirus exposure and HLA in healthy donors. The PCR had 60 Vbeta and 13 Jbeta primers. Using immunoSEQ multiplex PCR, the repertoire was profiled, and TCRdb retains in-frame clones only, with some absent. Among fewer than 150,000 clones listed, 70% to 80% were seen once. Sequences were obtained from PBMCs. The receptors originated from a man aged 30 to 45 in good health and CMV-seronegative.

This chain links TRBV11-3 with TRBJ2-2, with a weak D call TRBD2 (7 bases). CDR1 is SGHNT, CDR2 YENEEA, per germline. This CDR3 is built from 16 residues. V lost 5 bases to trimming and J lost 3 bases, with 16 bases between them. The CDR3 loop reads CASSPGRDKYTGELFF. Written as DNA, the CDR3 is TGTGCCAGCAGCCCGGGGAGGGACAAGTACACCGGGGAGCTGTTTTTT.

The J gene is TRBJ2-1, the V gene TRBV7-3; 10 nucleotides align to TRBD2. V was pared by 2 bases and J by 9 bases, with 4 bases of the junction left unmatched. The CDR3 contains 14 residues. Per germline, CDR1 SGHTA and CDR2 FQGTGA. This CDR3 reads CASSLGLADFEQFF. The CDR3 DNA is TGTGCCAGCAGCTTAGGACTAGCGGACTTTGAGCAGTTCTTC. The full variable domain, in which reference TRBV7-3 and TRBJ2-1 provide the parts outside the CDR3, is GAGVSQTPSNKVTEKGKYVELRCDPISGHTALYWYRQSLGQGPEFLIYFQGTGAADDSGLPNDRFFAVRPEGSVSTLKIQRTERGDSAVYLCASSLGLADFEQFFGPGTRLTVL.

V gene TRBV25-1 combines with J gene TRBJ1-2, with D perhaps matching TRBD1 (5 bases). Germline V CDR1 and CDR2: MGHDK, SYGVNS. Trimming shortened V by 5 bases and J by 2 bases, and 12 bases separated the two germline ends. This CDR3 is 14 amino acids long. DNA of the CDR3: TGTGCCAGCAGTTTTCAGGGCGCAAACTATGGCTACACCTTC. It specifies CASSFQGANYGYTF.

The rearrangement joins TRBV6-5 to TRBJ2-5; D is perhaps TRBD2 (5 bases). The germline V and J ends were trimmed by 5 bases and 1 base, with 8 bases remaining between them. Germline V lookup: CDR1 MNHEY, CDR2 SVGAGI. The CDR3 consists of 13 residues. This CDR3 is CASSRTSQETQYF. The CDR3 nucleotides are TGTGCCAGCAGTCGTACTAGCCAAGAGACCCAGTACTTC.

The chain uses TRBV6-5 and TRBJ2-7; the match to TRBD1 covers 7 bases. The junction had 4 bases not matched to a gene; V was cut back by 3 bases and J by 2 bases. CDR1 is MNHEY and CDR2 is SVGAGI in the germline V gene. The CDR3 contains 14 residues. As DNA, the CDR3 is TGTGCCAGCAGTTATAACAGGGGAGCCTACGAGCAGTACTTC. This translates into CASSYNRGAYEQYF.

This clone has more than one count but fewer than ten. The V gene is TRBV2, the J gene TRBJ2-7; D is perhaps TRBD1 (6 bases). Germline lookup yields CDR1 SNHLY and CDR2 FYNNEI. Trimming shortened V by 4 bases and J by 3 bases, and 19 bases separated the two germline ends. The CDR3 is made up of 16 amino acids. The CDR3 sequence is CASSAHRDLVVYEQYF. The CDR3 DNA is TGTGCCAGCAGTGCCCACAGGGACCTAGTGGTCTACGAGCAGTACTTC.

The genes are TRBV2 and TRBJ2-7; 8 bases align to TRBD1. Germline loops: CDR1 SNHLY, CDR2 FYNNEI. The CDR3 covers 13 residues. V lost 5 bases to trimming and J lost 6 bases; unmatched junction nucleotides: 6. DNA of the CDR3: TGTGCCAGCAGTCCAGGACAGGGCTTCGAGCAGTACTTC. It encodes CASSPGQGFEQYF.

The chain combines TRBV10-3 with TRBJ1-6; no firm D call. V lost 4 bases and J 6 bases, leaving 7 bases between the germline ends. CDR3 length equals 13 residues. Germline loops: CDR1 ENHRY, CDR2 SYGVKD. DNA for the CDR3: TGTGCCATCAGTGGGGAGGGTAATTCACCCCTCCACTTT. This sequence encodes CAISGEGNSPLHF.

This chain joins TRBV28 and TRBJ2-7, with 11 bases aligning to TRBD1. The V gene end was trimmed by 6 bases and the J gene end by 3 bases; junction bases not matched to a gene: 7. The CDR3 is made up of 15 amino acids. Germline V gene sequence: CDR1 MDHEN, CDR2 SYDVKM. CDR3 DNA sequence: TGTGCCAGCAGCGGGGGGGACAGGGGGTACTACGAGCAGTACTTC. Amino acids: CASSGGDRGYYEQYF.

This clone was seen only once. This rearrangement joins TRBV29-1 to TRBJ2-3, with 9 positions matching TRBD2. Germline values: CDR1 SQVTM, CDR2 ANQGSEA. The CDR3 extends over 13 amino acids. The trim removed 6 bases at V and 8 bases at J, leaving 9 bases unmatched. DNA for the CDR3: TGCAGCGTGGCGGACCTAGCGGGGCTTACGCAGTATTTT. Encoded protein: CSVADLAGLTQYF.

The chain joins TRBV6-5 to TRBJ2-7, with D possibly matching TRBD2 (5 bases). The V gene's germline CDR1 is MNHEY and CDR2 SVGAGI. V dropped 0 bases and J dropped 0 bases, with 6 bases sitting between them. The CDR3 runs 14 residues. CDR3 loop: CASSYSGDSYEQYF. In DNA form, the CDR3 reads TGTGCCAGCAGTTACTCCGGGGACTCCTACGAGCAGTACTTC.

The DNA of the CDR3 is TGTGCCAGCAGCAAAGGAAAAGGGACAGCCAGCGGGAGCTCCTACGAGCAGTACTTC. This codes for CASSKGKGTASGSSYEQYF. This chain uses TRBV21-1 with TRBJ2-7; the table's D gene call, TRBD2, was not cross checked with the DNA. TRBV21-1 is listed as a pseudogene. CDR3 length: 19 residues.

The chain has TRBV7-6 and TRBJ2-1, with D tentatively TRBD1 (6 bases). CDR1 SGHVS and CDR2 FNYEAQ come from the germline V gene. This CDR3 is built from 11 residues. The V and J ends lost 5 bases and 10 bases respectively, with 9 bases between them. The CDR3 reads CASSPGVEQFF. CDR3 nucleotides: TGTGCCAGCAGCCCAGGGGTAGAGCAGTTCTTC.